This T cell receptor beta chain comes out of a study of shared clonotypes between healthy human individuals. A word on this clone: Other DNA sequences in this sample translate to the same CDR3.

Repertoires were generated with immunoSEQ multiplex PCR, while TCRdb's copy carries only in-frame clones and drops some. Of fewer than 1.8 million clones in the sample, 98% were seen once. The germline CDR1 and CDR2 sequences are SEHNR and FQNEAQ (reference sequence). Trimming cost V 5 bases and J 6 bases, with 8 bases left between them. CDR3 length: 12 residues. The origin of this receptor is a man under 40 in good health. The sequencing sample was made of naive CD4+ T cells sorted from blood. The sample's subset: CD45RA+ positively selected. V gene TRBV7-9 combines with J gene TRBJ1-5; D remains ambiguous. CDR3 nucleotides: TGTGCCAGCAGCCTCGGCAGTCAGCCCCAGCATTTT. This sequence encodes CASSLGSQPQHF.